The present TCR beta chain was sequenced within a study of blood T cell repertoires in COVID-19. Study overall: COVID-19 samples collected from the United States, Italy and Spain covered acute and convalescent phases. Sources were T cells, B-cell-depleted T cells, or PBMCs; the material itself was cDNA or gDNA.

Enrollment of patients from Seattle took place during active infection, with longitudinal follow-up. V lost 3 bases to trimming and J lost 7 bases, with 12 bases between them. Germline assignment: CDR1 LNHDA and CDR2 SQIVND (reference sequence). The CDR3 runs to 14 residues. Profiling relied on immunoSEQ multiplex PCR, and the TCRdb table lists in-frame clones only, not all of them. There are about 150,000 clones in the sample; 84% occur only once, and less than 9% lies in the top ten. The receptor was derived from a man aged 25 to 40 with COVID-19, enrolled during active disease. The chain has TRBV19 and TRBJ1-4; D might be TRBD1 (6 bases). Sequencing input: peripheral blood. The CDR3 reads CASSIIGGSEKLFF. CDR3 nucleotides: TGTGCCAGTAGTATTATAGGGGGAAGTGAAAAACTGTTTTTT.